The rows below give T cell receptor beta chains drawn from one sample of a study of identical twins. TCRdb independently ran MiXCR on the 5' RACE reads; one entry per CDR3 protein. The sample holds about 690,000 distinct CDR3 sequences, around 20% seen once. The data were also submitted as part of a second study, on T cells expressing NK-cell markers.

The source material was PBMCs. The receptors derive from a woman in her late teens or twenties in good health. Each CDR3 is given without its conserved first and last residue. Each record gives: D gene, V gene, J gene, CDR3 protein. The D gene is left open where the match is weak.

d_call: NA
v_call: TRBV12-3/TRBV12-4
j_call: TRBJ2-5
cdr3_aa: ASSFRDRETQY

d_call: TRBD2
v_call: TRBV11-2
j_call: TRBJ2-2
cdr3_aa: ASSLDGLAGVELF

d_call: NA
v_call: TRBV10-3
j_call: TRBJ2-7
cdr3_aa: AISGFLTLYEQY

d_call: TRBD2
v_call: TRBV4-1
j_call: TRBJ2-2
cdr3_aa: ASSQGGGWNTGELF

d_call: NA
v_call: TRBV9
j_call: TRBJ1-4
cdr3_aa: ASSPRGGFGEKLF

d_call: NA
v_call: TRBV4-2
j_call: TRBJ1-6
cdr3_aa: ASSQDVAGNNSPLH

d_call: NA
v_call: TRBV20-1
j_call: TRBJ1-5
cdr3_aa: SADPGGNQPQH

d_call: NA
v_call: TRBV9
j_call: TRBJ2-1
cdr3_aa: ASSADWDNEQF

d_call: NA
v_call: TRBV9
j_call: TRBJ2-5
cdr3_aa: ASSPEVRQAGTQY

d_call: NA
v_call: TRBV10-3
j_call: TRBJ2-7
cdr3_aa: AISDGRGDYEQY

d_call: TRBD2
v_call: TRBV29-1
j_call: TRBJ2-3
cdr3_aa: SVEVTRRGGSVDTQY

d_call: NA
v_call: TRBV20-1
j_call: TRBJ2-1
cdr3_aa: SASPSHEQF

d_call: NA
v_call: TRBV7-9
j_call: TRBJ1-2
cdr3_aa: ASSQGGDISGYT

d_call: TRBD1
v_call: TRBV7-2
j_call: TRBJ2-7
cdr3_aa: ASSLGQGLTYEQY

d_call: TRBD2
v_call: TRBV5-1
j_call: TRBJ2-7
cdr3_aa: ASSPAGTSASYEQY

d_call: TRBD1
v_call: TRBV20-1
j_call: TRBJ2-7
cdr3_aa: SAVDRVFFYEQY

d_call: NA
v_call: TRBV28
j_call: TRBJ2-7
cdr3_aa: ASSFSGFHEQY

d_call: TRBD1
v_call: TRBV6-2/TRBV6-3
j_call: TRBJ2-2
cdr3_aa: ASSYGTENTGELF

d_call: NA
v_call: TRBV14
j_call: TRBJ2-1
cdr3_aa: ASSQGIVRGQF

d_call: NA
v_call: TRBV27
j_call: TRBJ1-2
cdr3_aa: ASSADANYGYT

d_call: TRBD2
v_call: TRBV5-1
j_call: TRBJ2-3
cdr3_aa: ASSLEAGGPTDTQY

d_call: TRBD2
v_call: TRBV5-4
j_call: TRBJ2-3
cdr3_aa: ASSLRTSGATDTQY

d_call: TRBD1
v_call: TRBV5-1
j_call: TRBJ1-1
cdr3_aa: ASSLTGPQGANTEAF

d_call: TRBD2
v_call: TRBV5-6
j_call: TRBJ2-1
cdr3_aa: ASSQGLAGAYNEQF

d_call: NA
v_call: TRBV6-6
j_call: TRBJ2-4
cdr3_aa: ASSYGIGTRVY

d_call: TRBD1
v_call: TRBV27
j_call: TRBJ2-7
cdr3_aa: ASRPFRDRDLVPTYEQY

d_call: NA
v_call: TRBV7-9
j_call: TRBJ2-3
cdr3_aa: AGHTDTQY

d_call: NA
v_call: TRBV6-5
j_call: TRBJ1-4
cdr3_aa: ASSYGAGSNEKLF

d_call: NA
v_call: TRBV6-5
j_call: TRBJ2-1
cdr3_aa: ASNLGRLNNEQF

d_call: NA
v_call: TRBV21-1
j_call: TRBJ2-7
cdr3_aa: ASNRLHRGSYEQY

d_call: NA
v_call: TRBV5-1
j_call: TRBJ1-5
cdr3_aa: AILSQYSNQPQH

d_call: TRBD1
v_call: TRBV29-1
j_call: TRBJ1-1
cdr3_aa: STGGGYDTEAF

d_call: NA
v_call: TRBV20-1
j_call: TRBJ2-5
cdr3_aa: SARDWGYQETQY

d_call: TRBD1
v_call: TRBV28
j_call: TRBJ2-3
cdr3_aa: ASSLGDREAGTQY

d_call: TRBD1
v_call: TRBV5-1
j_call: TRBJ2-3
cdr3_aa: ASSWTGKTDTQY

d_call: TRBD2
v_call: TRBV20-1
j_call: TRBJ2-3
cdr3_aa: SARGLAGAGTDTQY

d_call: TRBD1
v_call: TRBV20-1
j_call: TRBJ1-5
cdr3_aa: SARQGAGNQPQH

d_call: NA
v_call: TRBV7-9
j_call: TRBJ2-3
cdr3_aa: ASSLRKGAESTDTQY

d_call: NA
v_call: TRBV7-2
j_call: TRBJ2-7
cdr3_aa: ASSHGAFLEQY

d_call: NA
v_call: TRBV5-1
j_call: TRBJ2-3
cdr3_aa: ASSWGTVGSPDTQY

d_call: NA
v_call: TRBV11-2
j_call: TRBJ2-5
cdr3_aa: ASSLDKQWYQETQY

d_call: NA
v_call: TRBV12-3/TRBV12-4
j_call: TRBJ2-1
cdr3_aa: ASSRLGQTYNEQF

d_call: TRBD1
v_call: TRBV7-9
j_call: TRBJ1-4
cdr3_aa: ASSFLRDRVQKLF

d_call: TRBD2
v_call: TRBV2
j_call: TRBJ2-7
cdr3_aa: ASSTTSGRPEQY

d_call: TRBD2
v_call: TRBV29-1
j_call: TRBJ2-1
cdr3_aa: SVEGLAALSYNEQF

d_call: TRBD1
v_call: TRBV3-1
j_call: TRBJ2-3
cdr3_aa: ASSQASGGSRDTQY

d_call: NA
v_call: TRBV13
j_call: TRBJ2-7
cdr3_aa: ASSNHYESSYEQY

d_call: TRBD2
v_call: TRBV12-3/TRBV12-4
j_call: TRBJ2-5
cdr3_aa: ASRSSGGAETQY

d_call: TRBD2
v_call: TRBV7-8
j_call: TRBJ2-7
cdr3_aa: ASSLAPSGFYEQY

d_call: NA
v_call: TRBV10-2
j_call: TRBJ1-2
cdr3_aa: ASSLTQNGYT

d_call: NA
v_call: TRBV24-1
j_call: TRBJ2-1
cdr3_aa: ATSDYGDEQF

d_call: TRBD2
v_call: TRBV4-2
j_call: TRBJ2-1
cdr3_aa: ASSPTRGGRNEQF

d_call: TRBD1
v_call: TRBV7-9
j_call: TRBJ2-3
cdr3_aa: ASSLEGSGTVED

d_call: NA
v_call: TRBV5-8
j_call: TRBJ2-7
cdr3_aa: ASSLDRDHEQY

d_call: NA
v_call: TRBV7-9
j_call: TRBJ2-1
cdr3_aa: ASSLAPSYNEQF